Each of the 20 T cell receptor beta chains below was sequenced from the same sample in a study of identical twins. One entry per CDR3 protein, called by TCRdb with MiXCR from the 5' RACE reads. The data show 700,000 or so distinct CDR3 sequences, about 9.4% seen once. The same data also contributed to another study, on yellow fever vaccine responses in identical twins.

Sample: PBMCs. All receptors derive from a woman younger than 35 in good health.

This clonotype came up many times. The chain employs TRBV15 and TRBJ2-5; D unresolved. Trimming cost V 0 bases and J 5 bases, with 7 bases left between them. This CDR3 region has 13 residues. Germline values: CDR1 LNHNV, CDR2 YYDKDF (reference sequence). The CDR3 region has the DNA TGTGCCACCAGCAGAGATTGGGCGGAGACCCAGTACTTC. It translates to CATSRDWAETQYF.

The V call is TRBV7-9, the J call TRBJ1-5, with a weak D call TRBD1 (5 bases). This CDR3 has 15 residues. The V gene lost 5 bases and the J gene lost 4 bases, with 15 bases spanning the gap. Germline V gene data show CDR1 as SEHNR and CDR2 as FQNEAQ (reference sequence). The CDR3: CASSPAGASNQPQHF. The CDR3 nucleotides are TGTGCCAGCAGCCCCGCCGGGGCATCAAATCAGCCCCAGCATTTT.

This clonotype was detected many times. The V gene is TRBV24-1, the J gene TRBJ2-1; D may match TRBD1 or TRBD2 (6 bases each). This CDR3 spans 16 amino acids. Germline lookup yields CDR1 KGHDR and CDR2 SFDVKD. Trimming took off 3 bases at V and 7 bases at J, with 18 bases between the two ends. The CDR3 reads CATSDPAARGRNEQFF. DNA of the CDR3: TGTGCCACCAGTGATCCAGCCGCCCGGGGGCGGAATGAGCAGTTCTTC.

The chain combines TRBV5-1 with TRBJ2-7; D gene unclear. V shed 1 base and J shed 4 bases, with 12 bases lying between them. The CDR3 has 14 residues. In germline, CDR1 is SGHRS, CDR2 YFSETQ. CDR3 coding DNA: TGCGCCAGCAGCTTGACGACGGTTGGGTACGAGCAGTACTTC. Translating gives CASSLTTVGYEQYF.

DNA for the CDR3: TGCAGTGCAGCCCCCTTTGCGGGGGGGCCGTTGAACACAGATACGCAGTATTTT. As protein: CSAAPFAGGPLNTDTQYF. The rearrangement uses TRBV20-1 and TRBJ2-3; 9 bases are shared with TRBD2. CDR1 is DFQATT and CDR2 is SNEGSKA in the germline V gene (reference sequence). V trimming: 6 bases; J trimming: 2 bases; junction bases outside the gene matches: 18. This CDR3 is built from 18 residues.

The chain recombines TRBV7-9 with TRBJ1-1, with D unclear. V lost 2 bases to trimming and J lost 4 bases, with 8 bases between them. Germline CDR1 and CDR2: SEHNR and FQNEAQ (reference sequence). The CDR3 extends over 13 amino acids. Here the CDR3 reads CASSLLLATEAFF. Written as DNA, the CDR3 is TGTGCCAGCAGCTTACTTCTAGCCACTGAAGCTTTCTTT. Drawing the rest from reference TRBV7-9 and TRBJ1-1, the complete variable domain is DTGVSQNPRHKITKRGQNVTFRCDPISEHNRLYWYRQTLGQGPEFLTYFQNEAQLEKSRLLSDRFSAERPKGSFSTLEIQRTEQGDSAMYLCASSLLLATEAFFGQGTRLTVV.

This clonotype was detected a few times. CDR3: CASRYQTGKKIHEQYF. The CDR3 bases are TGTGCCAGCAGATACCAGACAGGGAAGAAAATCCACGAGCAGTACTTC. The rearrangement links TRBV28 to TRBJ2-7; 7 bases match TRBD1. This CDR3 has 16 residues. The germline V gene has CDR1 MDHEN and CDR2 SYDVKM. After removal of 6 bases from V and 5 bases from J, the junction contained 16 bases not matched to a gene. The full variable domain, completed using reference TRBV28 and TRBJ2-7, is DVKVTQSSRYLVKRTGEKVFLECVQDMDHENMFWYRQDPGLGLRLIYFSYDVKMKEKGDIPEGYSVSREKKERFSLILESASTNQTSMYLCASRYQTGKKIHEQYFGPGTRLTVT.

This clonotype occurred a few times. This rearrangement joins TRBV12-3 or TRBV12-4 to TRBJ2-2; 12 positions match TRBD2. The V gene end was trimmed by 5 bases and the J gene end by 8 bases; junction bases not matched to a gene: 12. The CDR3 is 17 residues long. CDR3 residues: CASSDRTSGARFGELFF. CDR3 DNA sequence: TGTGCCAGCAGTGATAGGACTAGCGGGGCCCGATTTGGGGAGCTGTTTTTT.

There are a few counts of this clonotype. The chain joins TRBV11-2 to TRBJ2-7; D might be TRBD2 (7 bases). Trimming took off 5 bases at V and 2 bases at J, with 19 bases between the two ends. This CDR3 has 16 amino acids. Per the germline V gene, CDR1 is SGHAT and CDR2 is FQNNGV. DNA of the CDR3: TGTGCCAGCAGCCTCTCGGGGGGCAGAGAGACCTACGAGCAGTACTTC. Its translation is CASSLSGGRETYEQYF.

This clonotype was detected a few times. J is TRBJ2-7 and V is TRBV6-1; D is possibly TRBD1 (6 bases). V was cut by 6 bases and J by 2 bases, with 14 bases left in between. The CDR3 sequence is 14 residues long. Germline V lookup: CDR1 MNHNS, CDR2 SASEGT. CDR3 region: CASRTGSIPYEQYF. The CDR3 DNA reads TGTGCCAGCAGGACAGGATCCATTCCCTACGAGCAGTACTTC.

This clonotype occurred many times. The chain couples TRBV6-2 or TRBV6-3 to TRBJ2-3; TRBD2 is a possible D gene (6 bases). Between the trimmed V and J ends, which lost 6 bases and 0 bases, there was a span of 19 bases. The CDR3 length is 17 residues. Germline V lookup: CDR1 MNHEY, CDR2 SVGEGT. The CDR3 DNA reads TGTGCCAGCAGGACCAGACGAAACGGGACTAGCACAGATACGCAGTATTTT. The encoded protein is CASRTRRNGTSTDTQYF.

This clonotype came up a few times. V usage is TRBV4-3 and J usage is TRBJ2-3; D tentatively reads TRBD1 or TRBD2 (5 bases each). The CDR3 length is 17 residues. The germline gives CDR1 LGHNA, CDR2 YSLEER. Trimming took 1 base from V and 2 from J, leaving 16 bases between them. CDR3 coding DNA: TGCGCCAGCAGCCAAGCTCCTCGGGACCCCTACACAGATACGCAGTATTTT. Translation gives CASSQAPRDPYTDTQYF.

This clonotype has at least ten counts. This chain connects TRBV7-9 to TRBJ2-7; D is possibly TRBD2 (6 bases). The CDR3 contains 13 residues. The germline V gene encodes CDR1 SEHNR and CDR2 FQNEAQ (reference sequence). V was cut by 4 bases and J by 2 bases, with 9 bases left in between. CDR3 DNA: TGTGCCAGCAGCTGGACGGGGGCCTACGAGCAGTACTTC. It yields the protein CASSWTGAYEQYF.

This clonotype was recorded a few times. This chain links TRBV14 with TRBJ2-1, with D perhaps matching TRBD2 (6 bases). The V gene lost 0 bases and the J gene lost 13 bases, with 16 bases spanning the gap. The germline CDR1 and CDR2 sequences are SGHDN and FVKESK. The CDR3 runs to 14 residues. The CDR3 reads CASSQEWGVGNQFF. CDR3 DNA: TGTGCCAGCAGCCAAGAGTGGGGGGTCGGTAACCAGTTCTTC. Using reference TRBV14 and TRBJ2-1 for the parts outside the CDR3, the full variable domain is EAGVTQFPSHSVIEKGQTVTLRCDPISGHDNLYWYRRVMGKEIKFLLHFVKESKQDESGMPNNRFLAERTGGTYSTLKVQPAELEDSGVYFCASSQEWGVGNQFFGPGTRLTVL.

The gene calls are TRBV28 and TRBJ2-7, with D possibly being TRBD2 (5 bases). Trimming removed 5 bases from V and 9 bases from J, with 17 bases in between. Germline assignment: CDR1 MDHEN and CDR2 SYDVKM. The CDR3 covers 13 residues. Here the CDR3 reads CASSLRRAVRQYF. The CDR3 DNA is TGTGCCAGCAGTCTCCGGCGGGCAGTACGGCAGTACTTC.

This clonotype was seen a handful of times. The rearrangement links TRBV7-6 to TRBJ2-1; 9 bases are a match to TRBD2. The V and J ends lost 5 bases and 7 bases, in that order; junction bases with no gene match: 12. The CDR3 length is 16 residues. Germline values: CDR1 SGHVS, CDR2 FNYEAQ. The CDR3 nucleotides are TGTGCCAGCAGCGAGACGATAGCGGGAGATCGTAATGAGCAGTTCTTC. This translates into CASSETIAGDRNEQFF.

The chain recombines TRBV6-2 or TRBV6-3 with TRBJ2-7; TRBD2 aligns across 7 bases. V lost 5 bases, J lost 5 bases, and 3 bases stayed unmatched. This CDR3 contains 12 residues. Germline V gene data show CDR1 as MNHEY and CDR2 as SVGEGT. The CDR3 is CASSMSGNEQYF. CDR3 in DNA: TGTGCCAGCAGTATGAGCGGGAACGAGCAGTACTTC.

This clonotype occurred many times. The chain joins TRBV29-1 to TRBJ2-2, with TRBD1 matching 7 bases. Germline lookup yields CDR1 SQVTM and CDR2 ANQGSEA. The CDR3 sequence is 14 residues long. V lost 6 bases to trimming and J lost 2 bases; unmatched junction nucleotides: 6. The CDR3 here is CSVGTVSNTGELFF. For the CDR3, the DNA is TGCAGCGTGGGGACAGTCTCCAACACCGGGGAGCTGTTTTTT.

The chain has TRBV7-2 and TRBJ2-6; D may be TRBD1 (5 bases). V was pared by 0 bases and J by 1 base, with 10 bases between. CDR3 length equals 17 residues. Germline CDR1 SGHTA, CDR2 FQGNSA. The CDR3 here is CASSLALTGSGANVLTF. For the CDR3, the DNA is TGTGCCAGCAGCTTAGCGCTAACAGGATCTGGGGCCAACGTCCTGACTTTC. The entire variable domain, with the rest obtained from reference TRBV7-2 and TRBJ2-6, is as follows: GAGVSQSPSNKVTEKGKDVELRCDPISGHTALYWYRQSLGQGLEFLIYFQGNSAPDKSGLPSDRFSAERTGGSVSTLTIQRTQQEDSAVYLCASSLALTGSGANVLTFGAGSRLTVL.

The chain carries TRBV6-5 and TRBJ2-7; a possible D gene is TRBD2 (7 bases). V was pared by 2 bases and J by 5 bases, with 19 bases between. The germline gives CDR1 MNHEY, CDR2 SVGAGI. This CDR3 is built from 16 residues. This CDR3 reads CASSYGFGGGVDEQYF. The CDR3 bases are TGTGCCAGCAGTTACGGGTTTGGCGGGGGCGTTGACGAGCAGTACTTC.